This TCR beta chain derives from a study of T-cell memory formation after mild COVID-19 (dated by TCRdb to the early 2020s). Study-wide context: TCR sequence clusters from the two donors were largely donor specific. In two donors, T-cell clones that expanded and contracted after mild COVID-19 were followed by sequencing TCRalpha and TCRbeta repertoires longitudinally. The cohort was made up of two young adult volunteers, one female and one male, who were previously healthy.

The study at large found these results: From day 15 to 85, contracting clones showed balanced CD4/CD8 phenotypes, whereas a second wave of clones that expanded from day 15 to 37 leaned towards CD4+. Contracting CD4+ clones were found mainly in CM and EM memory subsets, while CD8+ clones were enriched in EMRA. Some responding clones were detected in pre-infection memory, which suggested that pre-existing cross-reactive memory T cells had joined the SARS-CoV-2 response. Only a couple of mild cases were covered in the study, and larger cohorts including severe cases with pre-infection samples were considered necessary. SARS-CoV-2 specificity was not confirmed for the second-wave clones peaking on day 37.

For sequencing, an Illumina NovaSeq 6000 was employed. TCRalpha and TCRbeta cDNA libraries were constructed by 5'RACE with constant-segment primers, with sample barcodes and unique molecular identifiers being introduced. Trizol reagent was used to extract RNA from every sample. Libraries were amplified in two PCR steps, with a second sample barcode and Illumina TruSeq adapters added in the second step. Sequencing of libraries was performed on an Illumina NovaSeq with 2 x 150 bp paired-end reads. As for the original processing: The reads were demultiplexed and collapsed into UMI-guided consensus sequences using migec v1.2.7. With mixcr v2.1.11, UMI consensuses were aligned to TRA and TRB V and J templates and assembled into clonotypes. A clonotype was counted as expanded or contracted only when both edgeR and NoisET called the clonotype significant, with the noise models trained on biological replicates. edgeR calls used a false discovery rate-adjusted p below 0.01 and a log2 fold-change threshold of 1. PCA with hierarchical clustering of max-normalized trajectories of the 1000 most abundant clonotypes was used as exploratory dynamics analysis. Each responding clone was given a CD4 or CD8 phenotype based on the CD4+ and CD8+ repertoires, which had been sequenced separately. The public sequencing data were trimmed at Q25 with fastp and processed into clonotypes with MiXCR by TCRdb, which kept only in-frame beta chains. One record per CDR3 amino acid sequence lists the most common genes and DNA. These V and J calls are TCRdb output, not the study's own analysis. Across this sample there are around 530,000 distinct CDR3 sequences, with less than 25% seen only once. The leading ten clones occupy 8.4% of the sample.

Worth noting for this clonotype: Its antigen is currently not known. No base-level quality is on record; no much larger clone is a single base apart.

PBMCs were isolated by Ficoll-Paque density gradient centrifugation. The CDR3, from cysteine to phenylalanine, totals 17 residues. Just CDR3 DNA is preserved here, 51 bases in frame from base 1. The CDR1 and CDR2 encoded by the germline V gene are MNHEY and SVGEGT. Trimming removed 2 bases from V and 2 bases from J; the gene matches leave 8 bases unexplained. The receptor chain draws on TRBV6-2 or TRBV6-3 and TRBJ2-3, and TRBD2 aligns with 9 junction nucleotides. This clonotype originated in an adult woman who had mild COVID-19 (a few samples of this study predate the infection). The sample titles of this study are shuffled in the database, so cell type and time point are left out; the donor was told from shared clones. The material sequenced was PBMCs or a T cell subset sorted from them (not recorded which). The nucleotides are TGTGCCAGCAGTTACGGTATTCTAGCGGGGCTCACAGATACGCAGTATTTT. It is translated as CASSYGILAGLTDTQYF.